Here is one TCR beta chain with its context. Its antigen is not identified. This sample stems from a study of cytomegalovirus exposure and HLA in healthy donors. Points from the study as a whole: Cytomegalovirus-associated status was assigned to 164 TCR beta chains. Reported performance of the classifier showed diagnosis of cytomegalovirus status with high specificity and sensitivity.

PCR was performed using 60 Vbeta and 13 Jbeta primers. Sequenced by immunoSEQ multiplex PCR; TCRdb stores in-frame clones only, minus some. The sample lists around 180,000 clones, approximately 79% occurring once. The clonotype was recovered from a woman aged 40 to 50 in good health and CMV-seronegative. Sequenced sample: PBMCs.

The CDR3 coding sequence is TGTGCCAGTCGAGGACAGCTGAACACTGAAGCTTTCTTT. Protein product: CASRGQLNTEAFF. The rearrangement uses TRBV6-5 and TRBJ1-1, with a weak D call TRBD1 (6 bases). Trimming took off 9 bases at V and 0 bases at J, with 11 bases between the two ends. Germline V gives CDR1 MNHEY, CDR2 SVGAGI. The CDR3 spans 13 residues.